Below are 23 T cell receptor beta chains sequenced from a single sample in a study of low-dose radiotherapy and immunotherapy resistance in tumors. Indicated time point: before trial treatment. Primers targeting TRAV and TRBV primed first-strand cDNA, covering alpha and beta chains. Both a constant-region primer and a V-primer adapter served to amplify TCRs across roughly 22 PCR cycles. TCRdb passed the reads through MiXCR, listing each CDR3 protein once. The sample contains 85,000 to 100,000 distinct CDR3 sequences, under 9.5% of which appear only once. Specimen: PBMCs, collected before treatment. Receptors were obtained from a male donor with prostate cancer.

The rearrangement links TRBV28 to TRBJ1-2; 7 positions agree with TRBD1. Germline V lookup: CDR1 MDHEN, CDR2 SYDVKM. V was clipped by 8 bases and J by 5 bases; unmatched bases: 11. The CDR3 is 14 residues long. The CDR3 nucleotides are TGTGCCAGCGGAGACAGACAGGGACTATATGGCTACACCTTC. It specifies CASGDRQGLYGYTF.

The rearrangement uses TRBV5-1 and TRBJ2-5; no definite D call. Trimming cost V 5 bases and J 0 bases, with 2 bases left between them. The CDR3 contains 11 residues. Germline V CDR1 and CDR2: SGHRS, YFSETQ. This CDR3 is CASSYQETQYF. As DNA, the CDR3 is TGCGCCAGCAGTTACCAAGAGACCCAGTACTTC.

This clonotype was observed at least ten times. The genes are TRBV7-9 and TRBJ2-1; a possible D gene is TRBD2 (6 bases). Trimming stripped 0 bases from V and 14 bases from J, with 11 bases between. This CDR3 contains 12 residues. The germline gives CDR1 SEHNR, CDR2 FQNEAQ (reference sequence). In nucleotides, the CDR3 is TGTGCCAGCAGCTTAGCTTTCTCGGGGGAGTTCTTC. This sequence encodes CASSLAFSGEFF.

The table lists this clonotype with many counts. V usage is TRBV12-3 or TRBV12-4 and J usage is TRBJ2-1, with no clear D. The CDR3 is 14 amino acids. The germline V and J ends were trimmed by 5 bases and 8 bases, with 16 bases remaining between them. Here the CDR3 reads CASSAARLIYEQFF. In nucleotides, the CDR3 is TGTGCCAGCAGTGCCGCCCGTCTGATCTATGAGCAGTTCTTC.

This clonotype was seen at least ten times. The chain employs TRBV20-1 and TRBJ2-3, with 10 positions matching TRBD2. The CDR3 contains 17 residues. J gave up 2 bases and V 6 bases, and 14 bases lay outside the gene matches. Germline V gives CDR1 DFQATT, CDR2 SNEGSKA (reference sequence). The CDR3 sequence: CSAQRVAGGPTTDTQYF. As DNA, the CDR3 is TGCAGTGCCCAGAGGGTAGCGGGAGGCCCTACCACAGATACGCAGTATTTT.

This clonotype has a count of ten or more. The CDR3, as DNA: TGTGCCAGCAGTGTTAGGGGTATAAGCGCCAACGTCCTGACTTTC. Amino acids: CASSVRGISANVLTF. This chain links TRBV6-1 with TRBJ2-6, with D perhaps matching TRBD1 (5 bases). Deletions cut 4 bases from V and 7 bases from J, with 14 bases between. Germline V gives CDR1 MNHNS, CDR2 SASEGT. The CDR3 runs 15 residues.

This clonotype came up many times. The chain is built from TRBV29-1 and TRBJ2-7; TRBD2 might be the D (6 bases). Germline CDR1 reads SQVTM; CDR2 reads ANQGSEA. The V end was cut by 3 bases, the J end by 0 bases, with 18 bases between. This CDR3 has 16 amino acids. CDR3 region: CSVDNRSGRGSYEQYF. The CDR3 DNA sequence: TGCAGCGTTGACAATCGGTCCGGGAGAGGCTCCTACGAGCAGTACTTC.

Ten or more counts support this clonotype. V is TRBV2 and J is TRBJ2-3, with D perhaps matching TRBD1 or TRBD2 (5 bases each). The germline V gene has CDR1 SNHLY and CDR2 FYNNEI. Trimming cost V 3 bases and J 2 bases, with 12 bases left between them. CDR3 length equals 15 residues. CDR3 protein: CASSDRGRNTDTQYF. The DNA for the CDR3 is TGTGCCAGCAGTGATAGGGGACGTAACACAGATACGCAGTATTTT.

This clonotype was detected many times. V gene TRBV3-1 combines with J gene TRBJ2-7; D remains ambiguous. The V gene lost 0 bases and the J gene lost 0 bases, with 9 bases spanning the gap. Germline values: CDR1 LGHDT, CDR2 YNNKEL (reference sequence). The CDR3 loop spans 15 amino acids. CDR3 amino acids: CASSQEPNLSYEQYF. For the CDR3, the DNA is TGTGCCAGCAGCCAAGAGCCTAATCTCTCCTACGAGCAGTACTTC.

This clonotype has a count of ten or more. The chain recombines TRBV6-2 or TRBV6-3 with TRBJ2-7; 11 nucleotides match TRBD2. V gave up 5 bases and J gave up 5 bases; unmatched junction bases: 5. The CDR3 loop spans 14 amino acids. Per the germline V gene, CDR1 is MNHEY and CDR2 is SVGEGT. CDR3 amino acids: CASSRLAGFNEQYF. CDR3 DNA sequence: TGTGCCAGCAGTCGACTAGCGGGATTCAACGAGCAGTACTTC.

In this sample, this clonotype turned up many times. The chain is built from TRBV20-1 and TRBJ2-1; 9 bases align to TRBD1. The trim removed 1 base at V and 3 bases at J, leaving 4 bases unmatched. This CDR3 is built from 15 residues. Germline V lookup: CDR1 DFQATT, CDR2 SNEGSKA (reference sequence). DNA for the CDR3: TGCAGTGCTAGAGTTAGGACAGGGGTCTACAATGAGCAGTTCTTC. Protein sequence: CSARVRTGVYNEQFF.

As regards this clonotype: A read error is likely here: a far larger clone is one base away. The chain couples TRBV4-3 to TRBJ2-3, with 9 nucleotides matching TRBD1. CDR1 is LGHNA and CDR2 is YSLEER in the germline V gene. The CDR3 is made up of 14 amino acids. The CDR3 region is CVSSPQGASDTQYF. CDR3 DNA: TGCGTCAGCAGCCCACAGGGGGCCTCAGATACGCAGTATTTT.

This clonotype was counted ten times or more. The J gene is TRBJ1-5, the V gene TRBV28; the D is unclear. The CDR3 extends over 12 amino acids. Germline V lookup: CDR1 MDHEN, CDR2 SYDVKM. V was trimmed by 3 bases and J by 7 bases, leaving 7 bases between them. The DNA for the CDR3 is TGTGCCAGCAGTTTGTCCGGGCAGCCCCAGCATTTT. It encodes CASSLSGQPQHF.

This clonotype appeared many times. This rearrangement joins TRBV7-2 to TRBJ1-3; D perhaps matches TRBD1 (5 bases). Between the trimmed V and J ends, which lost 5 bases and 4 bases, there was a span of 21 bases. Germline V lookup: CDR1 SGHTA, CDR2 FQGNSA. The CDR3 loop spans 17 amino acids. The CDR3 coding sequence is TGTGCCAGCAGCGCATTCCCGAGGGGAGCTAAAGGAAACACCATATATTTT. Its protein is CASSAFPRGAKGNTIYF. The entire variable domain, with the rest obtained from reference TRBV7-2 and TRBJ1-3, is as follows: GAGVSQSPSNKVTEKGKDVELRCDPISGHTALYWYRQSLGQGLEFLIYFQGNSAPDKSGLPSDRFSAERTGGSVSTLTIQRTQQEDSAVYLCASSAFPRGAKGNTIYFGEGSWLTVV.

This clonotype was recorded many times. The chain couples TRBV6-2 or TRBV6-3 to TRBJ2-1, with TRBD2 identical over 10 bases. V was clipped by 0 bases and J by 5 bases; unmatched bases: 4. The CDR3 consists of 16 residues. In germline, CDR1 is MNHEY, CDR2 SVGEGT. The CDR3 loop is CASSYSPSGSHNEQFF. The DNA of the CDR3 is TGTGCCAGCAGTTACTCTCCTAGCGGGAGCCACAATGAGCAGTTCTTC.

This clonotype was recorded at least ten times. The V call is TRBV4-1, the J call TRBJ2-4, with TRBD2 identical over 13 bases. Germline V lookup: CDR1 MGHRA, CDR2 YSYEKL. V dropped 1 base and J dropped 6; count of bases not matched to a gene: 3. The CDR3 consists of 16 residues. CDR3 in amino acids: CASSQARLAGGNIQYF. Here the CDR3 DNA reads TGCGCCAGCAGCCAAGCCCGACTAGCGGGAGGAAACATTCAGTACTTC.

The chain is built from TRBV3-1 and TRBJ2-1; 8 nucleotides agree with TRBD2. The CDR3 has 11 residues. V dropped 8 bases and J dropped 14; count of bases not matched to a gene: 8. Per germline, CDR1 LGHDT and CDR2 YNNKEL (reference sequence). CDR3 sequence reads: CASATGTSKFF. CDR3 DNA: TGTGCCAGCGCCACCGGGACTAGTAAGTTCTTC.

This chain joins TRBV6-5 and TRBJ2-7, with D possibly being TRBD1 or TRBD2 (5 bases each). V gave up 0 bases and J gave up 2 bases, with 8 bases separating them. This CDR3 is 14 amino acids long. Germline V CDR1 and CDR2: MNHEY, SVGAGI. The CDR3 region is CASSYSLGPYEQYF. Written as DNA, the CDR3 is TGTGCCAGCAGTTACTCGTTGGGACCCTACGAGCAGTACTTC.

This clonotype has only a few counts. V and J are TRBV19 and TRBJ2-1; 10 bases fit TRBD1. The CDR3 has 16 amino acids. V shed 5 bases and J 8 bases; nucleotides not matched to a gene: 12. CDR1 LNHDA and CDR2 SQIVND come from the germline V gene (reference sequence). In DNA form, the CDR3 reads TGTGCCAGTAGTCCGTCCGCCGGGACAGGGGCTGATGAGCAGTTCTTC. Protein: CASSPSAGTGADEQFF.

This clonotype was observed a few times. The V call is TRBV29-1, the J call TRBJ2-3; D gene uncertain. This CDR3 spans 11 amino acids. V lost 3 bases, J lost 4 bases, and 5 bases lay in between. Germline loops: CDR1 SQVTM, CDR2 ANQGSEA. CDR3 sequence: CSVEYADTQYF. The DNA of the CDR3 is TGCAGCGTTGAGTATGCAGATACGCAGTATTTT.

This clonotype was recorded many times. The gene calls are TRBV30 and TRBJ2-3, with a possible D match to TRBD2 (7 bases). This CDR3 region has 14 residues. Trimming took 2 bases from V and 6 from J, leaving 15 bases between them. The germline CDR1 and CDR2 sequences are GTSNPN and SVGIG (reference sequence). The CDR3 coding sequence is TGTGCCTGGAGTAGGGGGGGGGCTTTGGATACGCAGTATTTT. Translating it yields CAWSRGGALDTQYF.

V and J are TRBV28 and TRBJ1-1; no firm D call. The germline gives CDR1 MDHEN, CDR2 SYDVKM. The V end was cut by 7 bases, the J end by 0 bases, with 6 bases between. This CDR3 contains 12 residues. The chain's CDR3 is CASNLVNTEAFF. CDR3 nucleotides: TGTGCCAGCAACCTAGTGAACACTGAAGCTTTCTTT.

With respect to this clonotype: A far more abundant clone sits one base away, making this likely a read error. This chain joins TRBV7-2 and TRBJ2-1; D is unclear. V shed 3 bases and J shed 10 bases, with 13 bases lying between them. The germline CDR1 and CDR2 sequences are SGHTA and FQGNSA. The CDR3 is 13 residues long. The CDR3 sequence is CASSLGGRYEQFF. The CDR3, as DNA: TGTGCCAGCAGCTTGGGTGGACGATACGAGCAGTTCTTC.